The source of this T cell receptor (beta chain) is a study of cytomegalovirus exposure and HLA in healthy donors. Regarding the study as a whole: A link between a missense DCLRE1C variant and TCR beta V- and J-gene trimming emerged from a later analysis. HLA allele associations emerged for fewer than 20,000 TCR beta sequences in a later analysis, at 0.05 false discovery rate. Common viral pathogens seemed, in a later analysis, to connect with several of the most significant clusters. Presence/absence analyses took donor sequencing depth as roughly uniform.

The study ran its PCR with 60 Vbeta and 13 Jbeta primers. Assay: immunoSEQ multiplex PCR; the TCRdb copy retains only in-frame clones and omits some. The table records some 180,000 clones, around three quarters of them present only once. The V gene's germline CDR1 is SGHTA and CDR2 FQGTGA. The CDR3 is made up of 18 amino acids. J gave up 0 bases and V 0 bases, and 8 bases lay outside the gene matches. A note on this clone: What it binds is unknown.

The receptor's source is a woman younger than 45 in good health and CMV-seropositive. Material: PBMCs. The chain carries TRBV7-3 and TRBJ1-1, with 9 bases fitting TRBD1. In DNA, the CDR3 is TGTGCCAGCAGCTTAACGGGGAACTGGGACAGGGTGAACACTGAAGCTTTCTTT. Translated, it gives CASSLTGNWDRVNTEAFF.